The 26 T cell receptor beta chains given below trace back to one sample, sequenced in a study of T cells after yellow fever vaccination (dated by TCRdb to the late 2010s). The intended sense of this specimen's treatment or condition label: live attenuated yellow fever vaccine strain. Library preparation was by 5' RACE. Instrument on record: Illumina HiSeq 2500. TCRdb cleaned the public reads at Q25 with fastp, built clones with MiXCR and kept in-frame beta chains. Rows are unified per CDR3 protein, each entry keeping the most common DNA and genes. The sample table lists some 400,000 distinct CDR3 sequences, over 5% of them with a count of one. The biggest ten clones account for approximately 16% of the sample. The input for sequencing was PBMCs, taken 5 days after the yellow fever booster vaccination. All receptors derive from a man aged 25 to 40 who received the YFV17D yellow fever vaccine.

This clonotype was seen a handful of times. This chain links TRBV7-3 with TRBJ2-1; D is unclear. Germline assignment: CDR1 SGHTA and CDR2 FQGTGA. The CDR3 is made up of 13 amino acids. V was trimmed by 1 base and J by 7 bases, leaving 8 bases between them. This chain's CDR3 is CASSLMIGNEQFF. For the CDR3, the DNA is TGTGCCAGCAGCTTAATGATCGGGAATGAGCAGTTCTTC.

V usage is TRBV29-1 and J usage is TRBJ2-7; weak D call: TRBD1 (6 bases). This CDR3 contains 13 residues. CDR1 is SQVTM, CDR2 ANQGSEA, per germline. Trimming pared 5 bases from V and 3 bases from J, leaving 14 bases between. This CDR3 is CSVLSKQGYEQYF. CDR3 coding DNA: TGCAGCGTTCTAAGCAAACAGGGCTACGAGCAGTACTTC.

This clonotype was seen a handful of times. This chain uses TRBV20-1 with TRBJ2-1, with 10 bases aligning to TRBD2. CDR3 length: 15 residues. Germline V gene data show CDR1 as DFQATT and CDR2 as SNEGSKA (reference sequence). The junction had 9 bases not matched to a gene; V was cut back by 4 bases and J by 6 bases. CDR3 region: CSATRIAGGPNEQFF. The CDR3 DNA is TGCAGTGCTACCCGAATAGCGGGAGGTCCCAATGAGCAGTTCTTC.

The sample holds a few counts of this clonotype. The chain is built from TRBV18 and TRBJ1-3; no reliable D call. Germline V gene lookup returns CDR1 KGHSH and CDR2 LQKENI. With 3 bases removed from V and 0 bases from J, the gap between germline ends came to 12 bases. This CDR3 region has 16 residues. CDR3 bases: TGTGCCAGCTCACCGTTCGCCGATAGCTCTGGAAACACCATATATTTT. Its protein product is CASSPFADSSGNTIYF.

This clonotype was seen many times. For the CDR3, the DNA is TGTGCCAGCAGCTTAGTCGCAGGAATCTACGAGCAGTACTTC. Translating it yields CASSLVAGIYEQYF. The rearrangement links TRBV7-2 to TRBJ2-7; unclear D gene. The CDR3 consists of 14 residues. The V gene lost 1 base and the J gene lost 3 bases, with 10 bases spanning the gap. CDR1 is SGHTA, CDR2 FQGNSA, per germline.

The V call is TRBV6-2 or TRBV6-3, the J call TRBJ2-7; possible D gene TRBD1, 6 bases. V lost 6 bases and J 0 bases, leaving 12 bases between the germline ends. Germline CDR1 and CDR2: MNHEY and SVGEGT. The CDR3 length is 14 residues. The CDR3 here is CASSDRYHSYEQYF. The CDR3 region has the DNA TGTGCCAGCAGCGACAGGTATCACTCCTACGAGCAGTACTTC.

This clonotype was detected many times. This sequence joins TRBV20-1 and TRBJ2-5, with TRBD2 as a possible D gene (5 bases). V was pared by 5 bases and J by 6 bases, with 13 bases between. Germline CDR1 reads DFQATT; CDR2 reads SNEGSKA (reference sequence). CDR3 length: 12 amino acids. The CDR3 here is CSACPREKTQYF. CDR3 DNA: TGCAGTGCTTGCCCGAGGGAAAAGACCCAGTACTTC.

This clonotype was seen many times. The chain employs TRBV5-6 and TRBJ1-2; the D is unclear. The length of the CDR3 is 14 residues. Germline assignment: CDR1 SGHDT and CDR2 YYEEEE. Between the trimmed V and J ends, which lost 1 base and 7 bases, there was a span of 14 bases. The CDR3 spells CASSLPRTQGGYTF. CDR3 DNA: TGTGCCAGCAGCTTGCCGAGGACCCAAGGTGGCTACACCTTC.

This clonotype appeared many times. The chain uses TRBV7-2 and TRBJ2-1; 8 nucleotides agree with TRBD1. The ends lost 5 bases at V and 4 bases at J; junction bases unmatched: 7. Per germline, CDR1 SGHTA and CDR2 FQGNSA. The CDR3 length is 15 residues. CDR3 bases: TGTGCCAGCAGCCCAGACAGGGGCCGGTACAATGAGCAGTTCTTC. Protein: CASSPDRGRYNEQFF. The full variable domain, with the rest looked up from reference TRBV7-2 and TRBJ2-1, is GAGVSQSPSNKVTEKGKDVELRCDPISGHTALYWYRQSLGQGLEFLIYFQGNSAPDKSGLPSDRFSAERTGGSVSTLTIQRTQQEDSAVYLCASSPDRGRYNEQFFGPGTRLTVL.

This clonotype was detected a few times. This chain links TRBV10-3 with TRBJ2-4; 7 bases line up with TRBD2. The length of the CDR3 is 15 residues. The germline CDR1 and CDR2 sequences are ENHRY and SYGVKD. J gave up 7 bases and V 0 bases, and 6 bases lay outside the gene matches. The CDR3 nucleotides are TGTGCCATCAGTGAGTCTAAGGGCGGGAGTAACATTCAGTACTTC. Translated: CAISESKGGSNIQYF.

Only a few counts were recorded for this clonotype. The V gene is TRBV30, the J gene TRBJ1-6, with D perhaps matching TRBD1 (5 bases). The CDR3 totals 15 residues. Germline V lookup: CDR1 GTSNPN, CDR2 SVGIG (reference sequence). Trimming removed 0 bases from V and 8 bases from J, with 14 bases in between. The CDR3 DNA sequence: TGTGCCTGGAGTGTCCCCCCGGGGGGGTATTCACCCCTCCACTTT. Protein product: CAWSVPPGGYSPLHF.

This clonotype was observed at least ten times. The V gene is TRBV24-1, the J gene TRBJ2-3, with 7 bases matching TRBD1. There are 12 residues in the CDR3. Germline lookup yields CDR1 KGHDR and CDR2 SFDVKD. V trimming: 4 bases; J trimming: 8 bases; junction bases outside the gene matches: 2. This CDR3 is CATSDHRGTQYF. The CDR3 nucleotides are TGTGCCACCAGTGACCACAGGGGTACGCAGTATTTT.

This clonotype was recorded at least ten times. The genes are TRBV5-1 and TRBJ1-2; D gene uncertain. The germline V and J ends were trimmed by 4 bases and 4 bases, with 20 bases remaining between them. The CDR3 length is 16 residues. CDR1 is SGHRS and CDR2 is YFSETQ in the germline V gene. The CDR3 is CASSPDFSQTTYGYTF. The DNA for the CDR3 is TGCGCCAGCAGCCCGGATTTTTCCCAGACGACCTATGGCTACACCTTC.

The V and J genes are TRBV12-3 or TRBV12-4 and TRBJ2-5; 11 bases are a match to TRBD1. There are 15 residues in the CDR3. J was trimmed by 5 bases and V by 5 bases; bases with no gene match: 7. The CDR3 spells CASSPRTGGYETQYF. CDR3 in DNA: TGTGCCAGCAGTCCCCGGACAGGGGGCTATGAGACCCAGTACTTC.

This clonotype was counted at least ten times. CDR3 DNA: TGCGCCAGCAGCATGACAGGGACTAGTAGCAATGAGCAGTTCTTC. It codes for CASSMTGTSSNEQFF. V and J are TRBV5-1 and TRBJ2-1; D is possibly TRBD2 (8 bases). V lost 4 bases, J lost 6 bases, and 17 bases lay in between. The germline V gene has CDR1 SGHRS and CDR2 YFSETQ. The length of the CDR3 is 15 residues.

This clonotype was seen ten or more times. The V and J genes are TRBV5-5 and TRBJ2-1; TRBD2 matches 10 bases. V lost 3 bases, J lost 4 bases, and 7 bases stayed unmatched. Germline V gene sequence: CDR1 SGHKS, CDR2 YYEKEE (reference sequence). The CDR3 runs 16 residues. CDR3 loop: CASSSPGLAAYNEQFF. Here the CDR3 DNA reads TGTGCCAGCAGCTCCCCCGGACTAGCGGCTTACAATGAGCAGTTCTTC.

J is TRBJ1-1 and V is TRBV20-1, with TRBD1 matching over 9 bases. There are 14 residues in the CDR3. V was pared by 6 bases and J by 4 bases, with 9 bases of the junction left unmatched. The germline CDR1 and CDR2 sequences are DFQATT and SNEGSKA (reference sequence). The CDR3 DNA is TGCAGTGCCAATCGGGACAGGGCGGGCACTGAAGCTTTCTTT. This encodes CSANRDRAGTEAFF.

The V gene is TRBV6-1, the J gene TRBJ2-1, with 8 positions matching TRBD2. Germline V CDR1 and CDR2: MNHNS, SASEGT. CDR3 length equals 17 residues. With V trimmed by 6 bases and J by 2 bases, 12 bases remained unmatched. The DNA for the CDR3 is TGTGCCAGCAGCCGGGCCACTAGCGGCCCTCCCTACAATGAGCAGTTCTTC. Protein sequence: CASSRATSGPPYNEQFF.

This clonotype was found a few times. The rearrangement links TRBV20-1 to TRBJ2-7, with 9 bases lining up with TRBD2. This CDR3 comprises 17 residues. From germline, CDR1 is DFQATT and CDR2 SNEGSKA (reference sequence). The J segment lost 0 bases and the V segment lost 0 bases, leaving 9 bases of the junction unmatched. The CDR3 nucleotides read TGCAGTGCTAGAGATTTACAGGCGGGGGGGGTCTCCTACGAGCAGTACTTC. Encoded protein: CSARDLQAGGVSYEQYF.

This clonotype was recorded many times. The chain couples TRBV3-1 to TRBJ2-1; 13 bases map to TRBD2. This CDR3 region has 15 residues. Trimming cost V 2 bases and J 14 bases; bases outside gene matches: 9. Germline V gene data show CDR1 as LGHDT and CDR2 as YNNKEL (reference sequence). This CDR3 reads CASSQLTSGRAGEFF. The CDR3 DNA reads as TGTGCCAGCAGCCAACTCACTAGCGGGAGGGCCGGGGAGTTCTTC.

Only a few counts were recorded for this clonotype. The chain couples TRBV12-3 or TRBV12-4 to TRBJ2-7; either TRBD1 or TRBD2 may supply D (5 bases each). With 2 bases removed from V and 2 bases from J, the gap between germline ends came to 13 bases. The CDR3 sequence is 15 residues long. The CDR3 nucleotides read TGTGCCAGCAGTTTATCCCGGGGCCGAACCTACGAGCAGTACTTC. Translated: CASSLSRGRTYEQYF.

This clonotype came up many times. The chain recombines TRBV10-3 with TRBJ2-7; TRBD2 aligns across 8 bases. The ends lost 8 bases at V and 2 bases at J; junction bases unmatched: 8. Germline loops: CDR1 ENHRY, CDR2 SYGVKD. The CDR3 runs to 14 residues. The CDR3 nucleotides read TGTGCCATCGCCCATACGGGAGGGCCCTACGAGCAGTACTTC. This gives the protein CAIAHTGGPYEQYF.

This clonotype has at least ten counts. V is TRBV5-1 and J is TRBJ1-5; D may be TRBD1 (5 bases). Looked up from germline, CDR1 is SGHRS and CDR2 is YFSETQ. CDR3 length: 13 amino acids. Trimming pared 4 bases from V and 4 bases from J, leaving 9 bases between. The chain's CDR3 is CASSLTVNQPQHF. CDR3 in DNA: TGCGCCAGCAGCCTGACAGTTAATCAGCCCCAGCATTTT.

This clonotype was found a few times. The rearrangement joins TRBV6-1 to TRBJ2-7; D is undetermined. CDR3 length equals 15 residues. V shed 5 bases and J shed 0 bases, with 14 bases lying between them. From germline, CDR1 is MNHNS and CDR2 SASEGT. The CDR3 DNA reads TGTGCCAGCAGTCAAACCTTATGGCGCTCCTACGAGCAGTACTTC. This codes for CASSQTLWRSYEQYF.

This clonotype has ten or more counts. This chain uses TRBV5-4 with TRBJ1-3; a weak D match, TRBD1 (5 bases). The germline V and J ends were trimmed by 10 bases and 1 base, with 9 bases remaining between them. CDR3 length: 12 amino acids. Germline CDR1 is SGHNT and CDR2 is YYREEE (reference sequence). The CDR3 region is CAGGGSGNTIYF. Here the CDR3 DNA reads TGTGCCGGGGGGGGATCTGGAAACACCATATATTTT.

This clonotype has just a few counts. The V and J genes are TRBV29-1 and TRBJ1-3, with D unresolved. Trimming pared 1 base from V and 7 bases from J, leaving 8 bases between. The CDR3 runs to 12 residues. Germline V gives CDR1 SQVTM, CDR2 ANQGSEA. CDR3 bases: TGCAGCGTTGAAGGGGTTACGAACACCATATATTTT. It is translated as CSVEGVTNTIYF. The entire variable domain, with the rest obtained from reference TRBV29-1 and TRBJ1-3, is as follows: SAVISQKPSRDICQRGTSLTIQCQVDSQVTMMFWYRQQPGQSLTLIATANQGSEATYESGFVIDKFPISRPNLTFSTLTVSNMSPEDSSIYLCSVEGVTNTIYFGEGSWLTVV.